One sample yielded the 11 T cell receptor beta chains listed below, sequenced in a study of blood T cell repertoires in COVID-19. Data came from immunoSEQ multiplex PCR; TCRdb stores just in-frame clones and leaves some out. The data hold roughly 370,000 clones, with just under 90% observed a single time. Specimen: PBMCs or T cells enriched from blood (not recorded which). These receptors were obtained from a woman between 45 and 60 years old who had recovered from COVID-19.

This clone came up a few times. This sequence joins TRBV4-2 and TRBJ1-2; 7 bases are a match to TRBD1. Germline V gene sequence: CDR1 LGHNA, CDR2 YNFKEQ. The CDR3 has 13 residues. V shed 9 bases, J shed 0 bases, and the junction held 4 bases outside the gene matches. The CDR3 loop is CASRQGSNYGYTF. The CDR3 DNA reads as TGTGCCAGTAGACAGGGTTCTAACTATGGCTACACCTTC.

V is TRBV30 and J is TRBJ1-1, with D unclear. CDR1 is GTSNPN, CDR2 SVGIG, per germline (reference sequence). V was cut by 1 base and J by 1 base, with 7 bases left in between. This CDR3 contains 13 residues. This chain's CDR3 is CAWSAFRNTEAFF. The CDR3, as DNA: TGTGCCTGGAGTGCCTTTAGGAACACTGAAGCTTTCTTT.

This clone occurred once. The CDR3 loop reads CATSDFLLRHRNTEAFF. The CDR3 DNA is TGTGCCACCAGTGATTTCCTCCTTAGACACAGGAACACTGAAGCTTTCTTT. The chain links TRBV24-1 to TRBJ1-1; no clear D gene. Trimming stripped 1 base from V and 1 base from J, with 15 bases between. The CDR3 is 17 amino acids. From germline, CDR1 is KGHDR and CDR2 SFDVKD.

This sequence joins TRBV12-5 and TRBJ2-1; 7 bases match TRBD1. The CDR3 is made up of 15 amino acids. Germline values: CDR1 LGHNT, CDR2 FRNRAP. The ends lost 7 bases at V and 7 bases at J; junction bases unmatched: 13. The CDR3 loop is CASAYGQVSSNEQFF. The DNA of the CDR3 is TGTGCTAGTGCCTACGGACAGGTCTCATCAAATGAGCAGTTCTTC.

V is TRBV19 and J is TRBJ2-4; no definite D call. Between the trimmed V and J ends, which lost 2 bases and 3 bases, there was a span of 14 bases. The germline gives CDR1 LNHDA, CDR2 SQIVND (reference sequence). This CDR3 contains 16 residues. CDR3 in amino acids: CASSIRSGFDKNIQYF. CDR3 DNA: TGTGCCAGTAGTATACGTTCGGGTTTCGACAAAAACATTCAGTACTTC.

The chain recombines TRBV11-2 with TRBJ2-2; D might be TRBD2 (6 bases). The germline V and J ends were trimmed by 7 bases and 5 bases, with 17 bases remaining between them. The germline V gene encodes CDR1 SGHAT and CDR2 FQNNGV. The CDR3 has 15 amino acids. CDR3 sequence (DNA): TGTGCCAGCACCAAGGGGACTGAGGGGACCGGGGAGCTGTTTTTT. Translating it yields CASTKGTEGTGELFF.

This clone is a singleton in its sample. In DNA form, the CDR3 reads TGTGCCACCAGCAGAGATCATCGGAGGAGCTCTGGAAACACCATATATTTT. Translation gives CATSRDHRRSSGNTIYF. This chain connects TRBV15 to TRBJ1-3; D gene uncertain. Trimming left V 0 bases short and J 0 bases short, with 12 bases between. CDR1 is LNHNV, CDR2 YYDKDF, per germline (reference sequence). The CDR3 runs 17 residues.

This clone was recorded once. CDR3 sequence: CASSPSPGLAGMKTQYF. DNA of the CDR3: TGTGCCAGCAGCCCAAGTCCGGGACTAGCGGGGATGAAGACCCAGTACTTC. The chain carries TRBV7-2 and TRBJ2-5; 13 bases map to TRBD2. Per germline, CDR1 SGHTA and CDR2 FQGNSA. The CDR3 has 17 amino acids. V trimming: 5 bases; J trimming: 6 bases; junction bases outside the gene matches: 12.

This rearrangement joins TRBV7-9 to TRBJ2-5; D call uncertain. Germline CDR1 is SEHNR and CDR2 is FQNEAQ (reference sequence). Trimming stripped 5 bases from V and 4 bases from J, with 17 bases between. CDR3 length: 15 residues. The CDR3 coding sequence is TGTGCCAGCAGCCCCCACCGTGGTACAGCAGAGACCCAGTACTTC. Translated, it gives CASSPHRGTAETQYF.

V usage is TRBV5-1 and J usage is TRBJ2-6; weak D call: TRBD1 (6 bases). The germline CDR1 and CDR2 sequences are SGHRS and YFSETQ. This CDR3 comprises 19 residues. V shed 5 bases and J shed 0 bases, with 21 bases lying between them. The CDR3 DNA follows: TGCGCCAGCAGAGCAGGGGCTGTCGTATCGAGCTCTGGGGCCAACGTCCTGACTTTC. The encoded protein is CASRAGAVVSSSGANVLTF.

The CDR3 coding sequence is TGTGCCAGCTCGCCCCGGGAGGTCTACGAGCAGTACTTC. Translated, it gives CASSPREVYEQYF. The rearrangement joins TRBV27 to TRBJ2-7, with TRBD2 matching over 7 bases. The CDR3 length is 13 residues. Germline-derived CDR1 and CDR2 are MNHEY and SMNVEV (reference sequence). V trimming: 8 bases; J trimming: 3 bases; junction bases outside the gene matches: 7.